The 18 T cell receptor beta chains below were found in one sample sequenced in a study of blood T cell repertoires in COVID-19. Sequencing was performed with immunoSEQ multiplex PCR; in TCRdb, only in-frame clones are kept and a portion is missing. The repertoire holds about 110,000 clones, 75% to 85% seen once, with roughly 7.9% in the top ten. Sequenced: peripheral blood. The receptor source for this set is a woman aged 80 or older with active or convalescent COVID-19.

This chain links TRBV2 with TRBJ1-2; perhaps TRBD1 as D (5 bases). The CDR3 totals 12 residues. CDR1 SNHLY and CDR2 FYNNEI come from the germline V gene. V lost 5 bases, J lost 4 bases, and 8 bases lay in between. CDR3 bases: TGTGCCAGCAGTATTAGGGGCTATGGCTACACCTTC. Translation: CASSIRGYGYTF.

The V gene is TRBV19, the J gene TRBJ1-5, with TRBD1 identical over 9 bases. CDR3 length: 15 amino acids. Germline V gene data show CDR1 as LNHDA and CDR2 as SQIVND (reference sequence). V shed 6 bases, J shed 2 bases, and the junction held 5 bases outside the gene matches. CDR3 in DNA: TGTGCCAGTAGATACCGGGACAGGGGCAATCAGCCCCAGCATTTT. Its translation is CASRYRDRGNQPQHF.

The CDR3 nucleotides read TGCACTCCTACAGGGGGCGAGCAGTACTTC. It codes for CTPTGGEQYF. This chain joins TRBV20-1 and TRBJ2-7; 8 nucleotides line up with TRBD1. The CDR3 is 10 residues long. CDR1 is DFQATT and CDR2 is SNEGSKA in the germline V gene (reference sequence).

This chain links TRBV19 with TRBJ2-6; 9 bases match TRBD2. With 4 bases clipped from V and 8 bases from J, the junction kept 12 bases outside the gene matches. CDR3 length equals 17 residues. Germline V gives CDR1 LNHDA, CDR2 SQIVND (reference sequence). CDR3 DNA: TGTGCCAGTAGTACACGGGGTAGCGGGAGATTTACCAACGTCCTGACTTTC. It is translated as CASSTRGSGRFTNVLTF.

This rearrangement joins TRBV11-3 to TRBJ2-2; 9 bases match TRBD2. The J segment lost 6 bases and the V segment lost 5 bases, leaving 7 bases of the junction unmatched. The germline gives CDR1 SGHNT, CDR2 YENEEA. This CDR3 region has 15 residues. CDR3 in amino acids: CASSKSGLAAGELFF. In nucleotides, the CDR3 is TGTGCCAGCAGCAAGTCGGGACTAGCTGCCGGGGAGCTGTTTTTT.

The chain uses TRBV28 and TRBJ2-6; no reliable D call. Germline V gene data show CDR1 as MDHEN and CDR2 as SYDVKM. CDR3 length equals 13 residues. V was shortened by 7 bases and J by 1 base, with 5 bases between the two germline ends. CDR3 sequence: CASILSGANVLTF. The CDR3 region has the DNA TGTGCCAGCATCCTTTCTGGGGCCAACGTCCTGACTTTC. The full variable domain, rest sourced from reference TRBV28 and TRBJ2-6, is DVKVTQSSRYLVKRTGEKVFLECVQDMDHENMFWYRQDPGLGLRLIYFSYDVKMKEKGDIPEGYSVSREKKERFSLILESASTNQTSMYLCASILSGANVLTFGAGSRLTVL.

V usage is TRBV27 and J usage is TRBJ1-1; 9 bases agree with TRBD1. V lost 5 bases and J lost 11; bases outside the gene matches: 6. CDR1 MNHEY and CDR2 SMNVEV come from the germline V gene (reference sequence). The CDR3 length is 12 residues. CDR3: CASSGEQGAAFF. CDR3 coding DNA: TGTGCCAGCAGTGGGGAACAGGGGGCGGCTTTCTTT.

The rearrangement links TRBV18 to TRBJ2-2; tentative D call: TRBD1 (5 bases). This CDR3 has 16 residues. V was cut by 3 bases and J by 5 bases, with 16 bases left in between. Germline V gene data show CDR1 as KGHSH and CDR2 as LQKENI. The CDR3 bases are TGTGCCAGCTCACCGATACCAACAGGTTTTACCGGGGAGCTGTTTTTT. Its protein is CASSPIPTGFTGELFF. Variable domain in full (rest from reference TRBV18 and TRBJ2-2): NAGVMQNPRHLVRRRGQEARLRCSPMKGHSHVYWYRQLPEEGLKFMVYLQKENIIDESGMPKERFSAEFPKEGPSILRIQQVVRGDSAAYFCASSPIPTGFTGELFFGEGSRLTVL.

This sequence joins TRBV7-9 and TRBJ1-2; no definite D call. There are 12 residues in the CDR3. Trimming took off 4 bases at V and 7 bases at J, with 10 bases between the two ends. The V gene's germline CDR1 is SEHNR and CDR2 FQNEAQ (reference sequence). The CDR3 coding sequence is TGTGCCAGCAGCTCCCTAGAGCCTGGCTACACCTTC. This codes for CASSSLEPGYTF.

The V and J genes are TRBV9 and TRBJ1-1; 9 bases fit TRBD1. Germline V lookup: CDR1 SGDLS, CDR2 YYNGEE. The CDR3 is 13 residues long. V was clipped by 4 bases and J by 5 bases; unmatched bases: 3. CDR3 sequence (DNA): TGTGCCAGCAGCCGGGACAGGGAGACTGAAGCTTTCTTT. Translation: CASSRDRETEAFF.

This chain uses TRBV11-1 with TRBJ2-3; the D gene is possibly TRBD1 (5 bases). Trimming took off 0 bases at V and 5 bases at J, with 15 bases between the two ends. The germline gives CDR1 SGHAT, CDR2 FQDESV (reference sequence). The CDR3 has 16 residues. The CDR3 DNA follows: TGTGCCAGCAGCTTAGCGATAACGCCAGGGCTAGATACGCAGTATTTT. It is translated as CASSLAITPGLDTQYF.

The chain has TRBV28 and TRBJ1-5; D unclear. Trimming pared 5 bases from V and 7 bases from J, leaving 15 bases between. The germline V gene has CDR1 MDHEN and CDR2 SYDVKM. This CDR3 has 14 residues. CDR3 protein: CASSQKGRRQPQHF. The DNA of the CDR3 is TGTGCCAGCAGTCAGAAAGGGAGGAGGCAGCCCCAGCATTTT.

The V call is TRBV7-3, the J call TRBJ2-5, with TRBD1 identical over 8 bases. Unmatched junction bases numbered 4, after V lost 5 bases and J lost 5 bases. Germline values: CDR1 SGHTA, CDR2 FQGTGA. The CDR3 is 13 residues long. The DNA for the CDR3 is TGTGCCAGCAGCGACAGGGGCGGGGAGACCCAGTACTTC. It is translated as CASSDRGGETQYF. Full variable domain (missing parts from reference TRBV7-3 and TRBJ2-5): GAGVSQTPSNKVTEKGKYVELRCDPISGHTALYWYRQSLGQGPEFLIYFQGTGAADDSGLPNDRFFAVRPEGSVSTLKIQRTERGDSAVYLCASSDRGGETQYFGPGTRLLVL.

The rearrangement links TRBV4-2 to TRBJ2-7, with D possibly matching TRBD2 (6 bases). V lost 8 bases and J lost 2, with 16 bases in between. The CDR3 spans 14 residues. Germline lookup yields CDR1 LGHNA and CDR2 YNFKEQ. The CDR3 region is CASQSSSDPYEQYF. The DNA of the CDR3 is TGTGCCAGCCAGTCCTCTAGCGACCCCTACGAGCAGTACTTC.

This clone was seen a handful of times. V is TRBV24-1 and J is TRBJ2-7; 8 positions agree with TRBD2. The germline CDR1 and CDR2 sequences are KGHDR and SFDVKD. The length of the CDR3 is 16 residues. V dropped 2 bases and J dropped 0; count of bases not matched to a gene: 5. The CDR3 sequence is CATSDSGAGGSYEQYF. In DNA, the CDR3 is TGTGCCACCAGTGATTCGGGCGCGGGAGGCTCCTACGAGCAGTACTTC.

The V call is TRBV9, the J call TRBJ1-6, with D maybe TRBD1 (6 bases). Between the trimmed V and J ends, which lost 0 bases and 5 bases, there was a span of 12 bases. Germline assignment: CDR1 SGDLS and CDR2 YYNGEE. This CDR3 region has 16 residues. The chain's CDR3 is CASSVGAGGHNSPLHF. The CDR3 DNA reads TGTGCCAGCAGCGTAGGTGCGGGGGGGCATAATTCACCCCTCCACTTT.

The chain links TRBV2 to TRBJ1-5, with a possible D match to TRBD1 (6 bases). Germline V gene lookup returns CDR1 SNHLY and CDR2 FYNNEI. The CDR3 runs 14 residues. V dropped 8 bases and J dropped 1 base, with 12 bases sitting between them. CDR3 sequence (DNA): TGTGCCAGCCAGGGGATAAGCAGCAATCAGCCCCAGCATTTT. This translates into CASQGISSNQPQHF.

This sequence joins TRBV19 and TRBJ1-5; D unclear. CDR3 size: 14 residues. Trimming removed 4 bases from V and 6 bases from J, with 13 bases in between. Germline-derived CDR1 and CDR2 are LNHDA and SQIVND (reference sequence). DNA of the CDR3: TGTGCCAGTAGTAGGGAGCGGTGGGGTCAGCCCCAGCATTTT. This translates into CASSRERWGQPQHF. The entire variable domain, with the rest obtained from reference TRBV19 and TRBJ1-5, is as follows: DGGITQSPKYLFRKEGQNVTLSCEQNLNHDAMYWYRQDPGQGLRLIYYSQIVNDFQKGDIAEGYSVSREKKESFPLTVTSAQKNPTAFYLCASSRERWGQPQHFGDGTRLSIL.